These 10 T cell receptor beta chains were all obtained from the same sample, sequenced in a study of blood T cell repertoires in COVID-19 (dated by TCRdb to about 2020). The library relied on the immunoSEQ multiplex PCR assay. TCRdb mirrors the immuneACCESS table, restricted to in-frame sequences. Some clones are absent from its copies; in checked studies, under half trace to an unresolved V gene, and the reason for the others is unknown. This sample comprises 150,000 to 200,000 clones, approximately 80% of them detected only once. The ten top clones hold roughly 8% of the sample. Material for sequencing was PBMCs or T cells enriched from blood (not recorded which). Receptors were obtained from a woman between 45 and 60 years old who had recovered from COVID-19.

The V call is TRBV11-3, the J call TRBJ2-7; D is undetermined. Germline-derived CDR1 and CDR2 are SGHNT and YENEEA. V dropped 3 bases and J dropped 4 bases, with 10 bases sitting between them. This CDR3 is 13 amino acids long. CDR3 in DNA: TGTGCCAGCAGCTTTAACTCTAGGTACGAGCAGTACTTC. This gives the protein CASSFNSRYEQYF.

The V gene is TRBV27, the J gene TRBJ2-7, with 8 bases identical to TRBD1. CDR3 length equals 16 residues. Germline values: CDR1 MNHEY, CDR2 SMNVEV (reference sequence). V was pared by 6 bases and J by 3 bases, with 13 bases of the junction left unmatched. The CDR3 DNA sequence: TGTGCCAGCAGCCCCAGGACAGGGCTTTCGAGCTACGAGCAGTACTTC. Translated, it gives CASSPRTGLSSYEQYF.

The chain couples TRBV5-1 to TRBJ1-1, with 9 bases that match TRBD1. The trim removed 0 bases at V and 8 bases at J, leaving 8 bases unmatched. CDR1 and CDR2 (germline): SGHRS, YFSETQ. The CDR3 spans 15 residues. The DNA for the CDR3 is TGCGCCAGCAGCTTGGTCGACCCGGGACAGGGCGAAGCTTTCTTT. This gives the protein CASSLVDPGQGEAFF.

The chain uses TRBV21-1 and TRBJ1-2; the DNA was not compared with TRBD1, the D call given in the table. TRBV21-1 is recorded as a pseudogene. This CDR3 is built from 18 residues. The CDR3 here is CASSKMWDRGAPNYGYTF. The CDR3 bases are TGTGCCAGCAGCAAGATGTGGGACAGGGGGGCCCCTAACTATGGCTACACCTTC.

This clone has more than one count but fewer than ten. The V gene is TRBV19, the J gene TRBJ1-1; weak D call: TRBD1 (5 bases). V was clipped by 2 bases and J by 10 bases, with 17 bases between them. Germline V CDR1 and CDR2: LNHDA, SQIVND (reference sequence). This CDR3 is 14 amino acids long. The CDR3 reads CASSIQGSTQGAFF. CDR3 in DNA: TGTGCCAGTAGTATACAGGGCTCCACCCAAGGAGCTTTCTTT.

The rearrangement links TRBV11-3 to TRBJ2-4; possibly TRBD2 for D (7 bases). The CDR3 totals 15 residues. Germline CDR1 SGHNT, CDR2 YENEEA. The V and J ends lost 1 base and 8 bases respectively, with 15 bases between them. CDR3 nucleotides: TGTGCCAGCAGCTTAGGTCGGGGGGCGGGAGACATTCAGTACTTC. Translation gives CASSLGRGAGDIQYF.

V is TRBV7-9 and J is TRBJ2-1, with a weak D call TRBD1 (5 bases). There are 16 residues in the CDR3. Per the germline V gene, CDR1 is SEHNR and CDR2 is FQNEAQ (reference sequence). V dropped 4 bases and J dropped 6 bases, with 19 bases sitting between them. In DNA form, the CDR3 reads TGTGCCAGCAGCTACTTCTGGGGCAGCCGAGGCAATGAGCAGTTCTTC. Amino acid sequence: CASSYFWGSRGNEQFF.

The CDR3 DNA reads as TGCGCCAGCAGCCAAGCATATTCCAGGGGCGGGTCCCTCCACTTT. It translates to CASSQAYSRGGSLHF. V is TRBV4-3 and J is TRBJ1-6; D is possibly TRBD1 (6 bases). Germline CDR1 and CDR2: LGHNA and YSLEER. This CDR3 spans 15 amino acids. V was clipped by 1 base and J by 14 bases, with 18 bases between them.

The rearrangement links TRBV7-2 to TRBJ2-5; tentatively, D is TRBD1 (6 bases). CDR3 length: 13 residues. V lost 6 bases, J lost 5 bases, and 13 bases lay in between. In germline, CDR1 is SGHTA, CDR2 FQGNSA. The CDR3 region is CASRATGIETQYF. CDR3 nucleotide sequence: TGTGCCAGCAGAGCTACAGGGATTGAGACCCAGTACTTC.

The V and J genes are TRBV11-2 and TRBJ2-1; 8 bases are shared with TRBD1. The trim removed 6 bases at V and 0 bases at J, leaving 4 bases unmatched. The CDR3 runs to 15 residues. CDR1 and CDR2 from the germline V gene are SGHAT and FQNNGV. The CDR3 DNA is TGTGCCAGCAGAGTAGACAGGGGCTCCTACAATGAGCAGTTCTTC. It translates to CASRVDRGSYNEQFF. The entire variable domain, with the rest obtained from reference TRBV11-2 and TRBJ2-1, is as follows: EAGVAQSPRYKIIEKRQSVAFWCNPISGHATLYWYQQILGQGPKLLIQFQNNGVVDDSQLPKDRFSAERLKGVDSTLKIQPAKLEDSAVYLCASRVDRGSYNEQFFGPGTRLTVL.